The T cell receptor beta chain described here comes from a study of graft-versus-host responses after intestinal transplantation. Overall study context: Each patient got anti-thymocyte globulin induction, then tacrolimus and steroids for approximately 3 years.

The protocol was immunoSEQ multiplex PCR, while the TCRdb copy is restricted to in-frame clones and leaves out a portion. Among approximately 99,000 clones, around 92% were seen once, and the ten largest hold about 0.18%. As regards this clone: Its target is unknown.

Study conclusions and caveats: The recipient marrow held GvH clones, and some of them showed up first in ileum or blood.

Per germline, CDR1 KGHSH and CDR2 LQKENI. The CDR3 loop spans 15 amino acids. V gave up 6 bases and J gave up 7 bases; unmatched junction bases: 10. The V gene is TRBV18, the J gene TRBJ1-2; 11 positions agree with TRBD1. The sample was unstimulated CD4+ T cells sorted from spleen or lymph node cells, taken before transplant. This sequence was found in a human donor who was the organ donor for an intestinal transplant. The CDR3 nucleotides are TGTGCCAGCTCCGCCGGACAGGGGGCTACGTTTGGCTACACCTTC. As protein: CASSAGQGATFGYTF.